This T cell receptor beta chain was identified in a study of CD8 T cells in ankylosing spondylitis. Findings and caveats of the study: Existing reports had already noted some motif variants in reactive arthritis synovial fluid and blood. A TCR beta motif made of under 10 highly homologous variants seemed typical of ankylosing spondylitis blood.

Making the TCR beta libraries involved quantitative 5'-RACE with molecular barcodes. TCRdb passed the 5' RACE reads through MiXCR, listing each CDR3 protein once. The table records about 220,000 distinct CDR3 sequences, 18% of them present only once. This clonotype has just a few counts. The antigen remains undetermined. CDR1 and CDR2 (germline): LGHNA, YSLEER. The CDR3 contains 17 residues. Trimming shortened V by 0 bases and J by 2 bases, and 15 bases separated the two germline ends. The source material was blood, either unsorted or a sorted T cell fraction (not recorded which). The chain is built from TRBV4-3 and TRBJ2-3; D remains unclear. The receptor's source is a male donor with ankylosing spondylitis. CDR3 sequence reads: CASSQDRTGQNTDTQYF. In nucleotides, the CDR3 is TGCGCCAGCAGCCAAGACCGGACGGGCCAGAACACAGATACGCAGTATTTT.